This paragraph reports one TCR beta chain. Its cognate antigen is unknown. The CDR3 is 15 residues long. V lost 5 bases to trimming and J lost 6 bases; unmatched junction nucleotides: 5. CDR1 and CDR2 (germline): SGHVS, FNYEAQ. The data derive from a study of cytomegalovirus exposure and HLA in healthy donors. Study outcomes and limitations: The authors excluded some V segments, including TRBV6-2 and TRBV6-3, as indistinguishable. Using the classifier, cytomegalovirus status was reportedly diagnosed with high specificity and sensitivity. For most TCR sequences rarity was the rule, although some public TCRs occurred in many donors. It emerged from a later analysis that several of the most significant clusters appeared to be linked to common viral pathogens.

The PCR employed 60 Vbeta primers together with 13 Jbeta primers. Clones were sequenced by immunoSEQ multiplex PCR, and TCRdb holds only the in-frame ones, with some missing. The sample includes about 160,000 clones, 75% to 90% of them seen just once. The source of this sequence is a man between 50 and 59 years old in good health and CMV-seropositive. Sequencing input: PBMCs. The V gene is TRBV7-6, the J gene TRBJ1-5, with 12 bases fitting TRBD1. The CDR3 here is CASSPGQGAFQPQHF. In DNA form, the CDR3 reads TGTGCCAGCAGCCCGGGACAGGGGGCGTTTCAGCCCCAGCATTTT.